Listed here are 4 T cell receptor beta chains from one sample, sequenced in a study of T cells in Graves' hyperthyroidism and ophthalmopathy. The source material, RNA transcripts, was used to amplify TCR beta CDR3 regions. First-round RT-PCR targeting the TCR CDR3 was performed with the HTBI primer set. TCRdb reprocessed the multiplex PCR reads with MiXCR, giving one entry per CDR3 protein. The sample gives a few hundred thousand distinct CDR3 sequences, around a sixth of which show up once; around 6.6% is in the top ten. The source material was blood. All receptors come from a woman in her 30s with Graves' hyperthyroidism.

This clonotype was seen repeatedly, ten times or more. The chain employs TRBV24-1 and TRBJ1-2; TRBD1 agrees at 8 bases. V shed 6 bases and J 4 bases; nucleotides not matched to a gene: 9. CDR1 is KGHDR and CDR2 is SFDVKD in the germline V gene. The CDR3 is 15 amino acids. The CDR3 here is CATSTSRGLTYGYTF. The CDR3 coding sequence is TGTGCCACCAGTACATCCAGGGGGCTGACCTATGGCTACACCTTC.

This clonotype was seen many times. The chain combines TRBV7-3 with TRBJ2-2, with 12 bases identical to TRBD2. The germline CDR1 and CDR2 sequences are SGHTA and FQGTGA. This CDR3 region has 17 residues. Trimming took 4 bases from V and 3 from J; bases not matched to a gene: 6. The CDR3 nucleotides read TGTGCCAGCAGCTCCAACCGACTAGCGGGAGACACCGGGGAGCTGTTTTTT. It specifies CASSSNRLAGDTGELFF.

This clonotype was seen many times. The rearrangement links TRBV7-9 to TRBJ1-4; no reliable D call. The CDR3 is made up of 11 amino acids. The germline CDR1 and CDR2 sequences are SEHNR and FQNEAQ (reference sequence). The CDR3, as DNA: TGTGCTGCTGCGACTAATGAAAAACTGTTTTTT. Protein: CAAATNEKLFF.

This clonotype has at least ten counts. V usage is TRBV20-1 and J usage is TRBJ2-1, with TRBD2 matching over 9 bases. The germline gives CDR1 DFQATT, CDR2 SNEGSKA (reference sequence). The trim removed 1 base at V and 8 bases at J, leaving 6 bases unmatched. The CDR3 loop spans 14 amino acids. The CDR3 sequence: CSARVAGAWDEQFF. The CDR3 coding sequence is TGCAGTGCTAGAGTAGCGGGAGCCTGGGATGAGCAGTTCTTC.